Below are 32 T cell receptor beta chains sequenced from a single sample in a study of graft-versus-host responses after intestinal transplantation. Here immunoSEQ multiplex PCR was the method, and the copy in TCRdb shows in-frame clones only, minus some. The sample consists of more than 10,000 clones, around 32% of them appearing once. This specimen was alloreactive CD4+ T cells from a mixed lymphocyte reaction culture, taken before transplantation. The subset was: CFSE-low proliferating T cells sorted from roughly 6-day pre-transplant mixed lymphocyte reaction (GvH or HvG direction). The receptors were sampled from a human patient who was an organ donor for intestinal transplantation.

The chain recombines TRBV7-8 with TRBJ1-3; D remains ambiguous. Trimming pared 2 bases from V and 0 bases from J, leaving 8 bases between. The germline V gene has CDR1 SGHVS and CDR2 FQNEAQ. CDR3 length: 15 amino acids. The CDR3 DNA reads TGTGCCAGCAGCTTAAGTCTAAACTCTGGAAACACCATATATTTT. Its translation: CASSLSLNSGNTIYF.

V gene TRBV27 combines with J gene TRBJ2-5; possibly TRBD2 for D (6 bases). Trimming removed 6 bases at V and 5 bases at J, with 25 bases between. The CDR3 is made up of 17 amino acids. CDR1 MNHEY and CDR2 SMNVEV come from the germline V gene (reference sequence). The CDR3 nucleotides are TGTGCCAGCAGCCACCCTATCCCGGGAGAGGGCGGGGAGACCCAGTACTTC. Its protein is CASSHPIPGEGGETQYF.

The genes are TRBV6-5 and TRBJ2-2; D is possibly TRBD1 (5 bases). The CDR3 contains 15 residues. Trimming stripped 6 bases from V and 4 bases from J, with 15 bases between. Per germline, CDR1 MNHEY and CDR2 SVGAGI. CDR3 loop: CASSPPGKSTGELFF. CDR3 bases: TGTGCCAGCAGCCCCCCAGGGAAGAGCACCGGGGAGCTGTTTTTT.

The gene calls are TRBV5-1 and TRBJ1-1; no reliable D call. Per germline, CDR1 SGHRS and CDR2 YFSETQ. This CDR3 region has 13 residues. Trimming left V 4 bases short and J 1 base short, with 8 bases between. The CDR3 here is CASSREGNTEAFF. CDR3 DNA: TGCGCCAGCAGCAGGGAGGGGAACACTGAAGCTTTCTTT.

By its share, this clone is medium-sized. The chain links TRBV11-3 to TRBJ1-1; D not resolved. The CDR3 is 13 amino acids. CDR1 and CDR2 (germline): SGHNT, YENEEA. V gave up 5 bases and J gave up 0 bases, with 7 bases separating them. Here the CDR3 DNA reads TGTGCCAGCAGCGTTCGGGTGAACACTGAAGCTTTCTTT. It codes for CASSVRVNTEAFF.

CDR3 sequence: CASSLGTRTGPYSNQPQHF. DNA for the CDR3: TGTGCCAGCAGCTTAGGGACAAGAACAGGGCCTTATAGCAATCAGCCCCAGCATTTT. This rearrangement joins TRBV7-9 to TRBJ1-5; perhaps TRBD1 as D (6 bases). Germline loops: CDR1 SEHNR, CDR2 FQNEAQ (reference sequence). The CDR3 covers 19 residues. The V and J ends lost 1 base and 0 bases respectively, with 19 bases between them.

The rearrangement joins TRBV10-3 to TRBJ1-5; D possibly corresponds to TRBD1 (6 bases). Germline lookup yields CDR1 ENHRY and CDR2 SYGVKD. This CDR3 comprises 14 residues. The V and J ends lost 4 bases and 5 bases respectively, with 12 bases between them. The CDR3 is CAISVYRDDQPQHF. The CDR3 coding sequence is TGTGCCATCAGTGTCTACAGGGATGATCAGCCCCAGCATTTT.

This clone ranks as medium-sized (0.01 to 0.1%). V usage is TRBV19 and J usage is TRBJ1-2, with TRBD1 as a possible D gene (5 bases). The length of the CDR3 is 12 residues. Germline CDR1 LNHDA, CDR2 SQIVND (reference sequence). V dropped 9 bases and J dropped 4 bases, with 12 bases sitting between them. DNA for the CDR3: TGTGCCAGCGTCGACAGATTCTATGGCTACACCTTC. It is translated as CASVDRFYGYTF.

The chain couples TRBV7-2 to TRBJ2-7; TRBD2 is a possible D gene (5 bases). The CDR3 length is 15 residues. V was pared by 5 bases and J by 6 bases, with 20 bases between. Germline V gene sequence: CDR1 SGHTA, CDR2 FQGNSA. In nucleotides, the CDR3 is TGTGCCAGCAGCCTCCCCGGGTCTTTGAGGGTCGAGCAGTACTTC. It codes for CASSLPGSLRVEQYF.

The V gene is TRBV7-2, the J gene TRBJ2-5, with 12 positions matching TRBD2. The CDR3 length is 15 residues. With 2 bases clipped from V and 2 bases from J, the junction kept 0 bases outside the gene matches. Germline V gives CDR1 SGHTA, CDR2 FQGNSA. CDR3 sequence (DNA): TGTGCCAGCAGCTTACTAGCGGGGGGGCAAGAGACCCAGTACTTC. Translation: CASSLLAGGQETQYF.

As DNA, the CDR3 is TGTGCCAGTAGCCCGACCGGGAGGGGCATGGGAAAACTGTTTTTT. Protein product: CASSPTGRGMGKLFF. The chain has TRBV19 and TRBJ1-4; perhaps TRBD1 as D (5 bases). Germline V lookup: CDR1 LNHDA, CDR2 SQIVND (reference sequence). V lost 6 bases and J lost 10, with 21 bases in between. The CDR3 consists of 15 residues.

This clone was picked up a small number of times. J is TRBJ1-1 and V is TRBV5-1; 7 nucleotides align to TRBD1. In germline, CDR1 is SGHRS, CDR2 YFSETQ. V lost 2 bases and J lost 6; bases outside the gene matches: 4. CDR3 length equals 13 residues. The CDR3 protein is CASSFRTGSEAFF. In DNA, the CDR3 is TGCGCCAGCAGCTTCCGGACAGGTTCTGAAGCTTTCTTT.

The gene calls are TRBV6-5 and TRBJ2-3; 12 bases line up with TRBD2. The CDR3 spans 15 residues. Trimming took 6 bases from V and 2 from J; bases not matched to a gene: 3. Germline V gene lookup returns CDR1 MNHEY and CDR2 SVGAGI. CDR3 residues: CASRRLAGVTDTQYF. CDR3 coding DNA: TGTGCCAGCAGACGACTAGCGGGGGTCACAGATACGCAGTATTTT.

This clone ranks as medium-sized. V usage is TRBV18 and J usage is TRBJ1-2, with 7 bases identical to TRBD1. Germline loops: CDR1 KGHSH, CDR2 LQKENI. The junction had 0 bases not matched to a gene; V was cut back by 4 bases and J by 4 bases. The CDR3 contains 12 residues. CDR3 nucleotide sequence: TGTGCCAGCTCACAGGGGGCCTATGGCTACACCTTC. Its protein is CASSQGAYGYTF.

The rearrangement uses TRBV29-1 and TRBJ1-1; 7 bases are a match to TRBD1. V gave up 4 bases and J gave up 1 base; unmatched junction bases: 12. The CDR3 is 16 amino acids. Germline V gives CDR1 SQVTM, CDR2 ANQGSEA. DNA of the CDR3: TGCAGCGTTGTTGTTAGGGGGCGCGAGGGGAACACTGAAGCTTTCTTT. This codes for CSVVVRGREGNTEAFF.

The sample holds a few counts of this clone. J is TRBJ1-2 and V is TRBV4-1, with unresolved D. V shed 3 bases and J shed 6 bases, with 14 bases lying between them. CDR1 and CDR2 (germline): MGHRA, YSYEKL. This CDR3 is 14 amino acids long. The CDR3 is CASSHDTSWDGYTF. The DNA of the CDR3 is TGCGCCAGCAGCCACGACACTTCGTGGGATGGCTACACCTTC.

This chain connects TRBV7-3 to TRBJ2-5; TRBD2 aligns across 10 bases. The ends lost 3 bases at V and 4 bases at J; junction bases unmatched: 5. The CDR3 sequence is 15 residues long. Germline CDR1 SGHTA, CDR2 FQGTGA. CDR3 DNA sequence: TGTGCCAGCAGCTTTACTAGCGGGGTACCAGAGACCCAGTACTTC. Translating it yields CASSFTSGVPETQYF.

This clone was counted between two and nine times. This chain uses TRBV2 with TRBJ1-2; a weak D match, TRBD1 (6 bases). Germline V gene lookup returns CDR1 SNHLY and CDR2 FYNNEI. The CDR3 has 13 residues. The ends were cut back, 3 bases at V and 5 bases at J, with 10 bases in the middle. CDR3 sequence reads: CASSDGQWYGYTF. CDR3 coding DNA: TGTGCCAGCAGTGATGGACAGTGGTATGGCTACACCTTC.

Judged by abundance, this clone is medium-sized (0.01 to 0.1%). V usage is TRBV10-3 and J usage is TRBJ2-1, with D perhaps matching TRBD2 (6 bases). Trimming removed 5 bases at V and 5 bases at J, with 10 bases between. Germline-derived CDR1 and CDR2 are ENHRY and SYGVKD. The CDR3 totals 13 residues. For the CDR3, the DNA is TGTGCCATCAGTAGGACTATCCACAATGAGCAGTTCTTC. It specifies CAISRTIHNEQFF.

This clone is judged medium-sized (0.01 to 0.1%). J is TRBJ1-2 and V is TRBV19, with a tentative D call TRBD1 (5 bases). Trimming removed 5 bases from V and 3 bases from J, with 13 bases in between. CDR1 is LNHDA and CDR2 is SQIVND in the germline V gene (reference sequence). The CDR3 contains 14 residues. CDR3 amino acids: CASSPGDRYYGYTF. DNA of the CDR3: TGTGCCAGTAGTCCAGGTGACAGATACTATGGCTACACCTTC.

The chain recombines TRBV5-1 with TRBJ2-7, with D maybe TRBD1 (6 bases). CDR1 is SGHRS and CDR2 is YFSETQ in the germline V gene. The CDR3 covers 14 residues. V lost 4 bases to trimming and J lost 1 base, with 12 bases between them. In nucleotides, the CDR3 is TGCGCCAGCAGCAGGAGGACAGAATCCTACGAGCAGTACTTC. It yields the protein CASSRRTESYEQYF.

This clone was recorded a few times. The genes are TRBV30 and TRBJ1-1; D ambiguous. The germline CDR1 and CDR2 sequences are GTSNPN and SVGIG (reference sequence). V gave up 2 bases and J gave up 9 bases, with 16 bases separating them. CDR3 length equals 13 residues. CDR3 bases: TGTGCCTGGAGTTCCGTGGGAGGGCAAAAAGCTTTCTTT. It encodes CAWSSVGGQKAFF.

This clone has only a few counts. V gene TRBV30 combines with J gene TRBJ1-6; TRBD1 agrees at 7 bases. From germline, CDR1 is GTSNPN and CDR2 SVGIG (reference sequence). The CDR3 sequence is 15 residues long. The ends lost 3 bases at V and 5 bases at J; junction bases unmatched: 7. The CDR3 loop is CAWSEGARDNSPLHF. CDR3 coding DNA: TGTGCCTGGAGCGAGGGGGCGAGGGATAATTCACCCCTCCACTTT.

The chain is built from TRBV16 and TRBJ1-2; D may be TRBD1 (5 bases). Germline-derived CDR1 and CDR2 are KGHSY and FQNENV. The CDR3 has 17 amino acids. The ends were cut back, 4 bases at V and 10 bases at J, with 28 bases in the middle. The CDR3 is CASSRGLQARGRVDYTF. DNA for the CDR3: TGTGCCAGCAGCCGGGGCCTCCAAGCACGGGGGAGGGTTGACTACACCTTC.

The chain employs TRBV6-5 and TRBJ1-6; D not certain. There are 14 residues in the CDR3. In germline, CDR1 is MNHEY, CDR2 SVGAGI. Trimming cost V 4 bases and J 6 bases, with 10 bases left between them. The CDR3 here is CASSSPGFNSPLHF. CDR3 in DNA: TGTGCCAGCAGTTCCCCGGGATTTAATTCACCCCTCCACTTT.

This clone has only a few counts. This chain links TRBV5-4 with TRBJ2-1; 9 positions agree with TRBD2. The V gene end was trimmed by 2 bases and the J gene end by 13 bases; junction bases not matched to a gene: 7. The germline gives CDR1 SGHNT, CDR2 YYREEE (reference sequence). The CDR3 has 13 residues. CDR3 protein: CASSLIAGVGQFF. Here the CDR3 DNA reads TGTGCCAGCAGCTTAATAGCGGGGGTTGGACAGTTCTTC.

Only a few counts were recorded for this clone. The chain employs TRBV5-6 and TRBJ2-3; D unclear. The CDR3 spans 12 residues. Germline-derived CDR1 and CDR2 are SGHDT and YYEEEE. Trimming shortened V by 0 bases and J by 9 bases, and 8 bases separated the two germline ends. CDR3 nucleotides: TGTGCCAGCAGCTTGGGTACTCCGACGCAGTATTTT. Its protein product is CASSLGTPTQYF. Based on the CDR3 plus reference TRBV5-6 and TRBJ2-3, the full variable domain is DAGVTQSPTHLIKTRGQQVTLRCSPKSGHDTVSWYQQALGQGPQFIFQYYEEEERQRGNFPDRFSGHQFPNYSSELNVNALLLGDSALYLCASSLGTPTQYFGPGTRLTVL.

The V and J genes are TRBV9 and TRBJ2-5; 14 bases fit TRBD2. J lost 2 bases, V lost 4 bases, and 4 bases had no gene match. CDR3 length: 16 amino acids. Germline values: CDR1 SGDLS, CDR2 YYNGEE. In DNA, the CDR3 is TGTGCCAGCAGCCTCGGGACTAGCGGGGGACAAGAGACCCAGTACTTC. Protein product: CASSLGTSGGQETQYF.

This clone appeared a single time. CDR3 DNA: TGCGCCAGCAGCCAAGACAGGGTCACAGATACGCAGTATTTT. Amino acids: CASSQDRVTDTQYF. J is TRBJ2-3 and V is TRBV4-1; possible D gene TRBD1, 5 bases. Germline assignment: CDR1 MGHRA and CDR2 YSYEKL. The CDR3 is 14 residues long. V shed 0 bases and J shed 2 bases, with 6 bases lying between them.

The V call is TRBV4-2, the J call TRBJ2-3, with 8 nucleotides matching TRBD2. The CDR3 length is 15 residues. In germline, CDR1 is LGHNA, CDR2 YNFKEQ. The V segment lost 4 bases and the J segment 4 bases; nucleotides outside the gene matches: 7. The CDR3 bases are TGTGCCAGCAGCCTTTCGGGGGGGAGTCCAGATACGCAGTATTTT. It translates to CASSLSGGSPDTQYF.

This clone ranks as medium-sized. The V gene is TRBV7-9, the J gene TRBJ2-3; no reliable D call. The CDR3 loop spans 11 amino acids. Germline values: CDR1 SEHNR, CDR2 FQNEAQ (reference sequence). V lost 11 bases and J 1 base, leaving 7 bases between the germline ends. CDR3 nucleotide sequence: TGTGCCGCCGGAGGCACAGATACGCAGTATTTT. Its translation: CAAGGTDTQYF.

This CDR3 is CASSLGGGGQETQYF. DNA of the CDR3: TGTGCCAGCAGCTTAGGCGGGGGCGGCCAAGAGACCCAGTACTTC. This chain joins TRBV11-3 and TRBJ2-5; D perhaps matches TRBD2 (7 bases). Germline V CDR1 and CDR2: SGHNT, YENEEA. The CDR3 is made up of 15 amino acids. Trimming removed 1 base at V and 1 base at J, with 10 bases between. Full variable domain (missing parts from reference TRBV11-3 and TRBJ2-5): EAGVVQSPRYKIIEKKQPVAFWCNPISGHNTLYWYLQNLGQGPELLIRYENEEAVDDSQLPKDRFSAERLKGVDSTLKIQPAELGDSAVYLCASSLGGGGQETQYFGPGTRLLVL.